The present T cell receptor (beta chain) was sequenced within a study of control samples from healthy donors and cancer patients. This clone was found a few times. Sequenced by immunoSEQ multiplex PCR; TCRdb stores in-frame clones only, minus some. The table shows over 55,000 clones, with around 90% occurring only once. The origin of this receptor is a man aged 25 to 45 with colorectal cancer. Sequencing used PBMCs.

The CDR3 sequence is CASSLLPDMGATPGELFF. CDR3 bases: TGCGCCAGCAGTCTATTACCTGACATGGGAGCCACCCCCGGGGAGCTGTTTTTT. The J gene is TRBJ2-2, the V gene TRBV4-3; D possibly corresponds to TRBD2 (5 bases). Germline V gene sequence: CDR1 LGHNA, CDR2 YSLEER. Trimming removed 6 bases at V and 6 bases at J, with 26 bases between. The CDR3 loop spans 18 amino acids.